This T cell receptor (beta chain) was captured by sequencing in a study of blood T cell repertoires in COVID-19. Trimming took off 3 bases at V and 4 bases at J, with 7 bases between the two ends. The CDR3 has 13 residues. This table comes from immunoSEQ multiplex PCR, and its TCRdb copy is limited to in-frame clones, with some not included. The table records under 150,000 clones, around 84% of them present only once. Cohorts were assigned according to the clinical history that participants reported. The origin of this receptor is a middle-aged man with acute COVID-19. Sequenced input: PBMCs or T cells enriched from blood (not recorded which). The rearrangement joins TRBV12-3 or TRBV12-4 to TRBJ1-3; D is unclear. Here the CDR3 DNA reads TGTGCCAGCAGTTTGAACGCGGGAAACACCATATATTTT. Amino acid sequence: CASSLNAGNTIYF.